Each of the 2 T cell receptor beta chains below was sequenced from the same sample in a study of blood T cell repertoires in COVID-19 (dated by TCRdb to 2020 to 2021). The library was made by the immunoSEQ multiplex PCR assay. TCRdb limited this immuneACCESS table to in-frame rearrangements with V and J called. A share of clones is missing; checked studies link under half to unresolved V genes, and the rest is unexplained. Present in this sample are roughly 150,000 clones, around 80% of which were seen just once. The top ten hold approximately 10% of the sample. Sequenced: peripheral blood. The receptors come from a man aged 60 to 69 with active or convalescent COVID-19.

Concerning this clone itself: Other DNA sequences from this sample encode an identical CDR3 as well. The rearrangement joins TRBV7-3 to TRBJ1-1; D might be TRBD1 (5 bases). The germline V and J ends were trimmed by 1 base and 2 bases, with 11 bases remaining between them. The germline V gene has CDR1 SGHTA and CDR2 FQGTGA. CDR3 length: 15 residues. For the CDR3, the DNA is TGTGCCAGCAGCTTAAAAGGGCAGGGCAACACTGAAGCTTTCTTT. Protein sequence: CASSLKGQGNTEAFF.

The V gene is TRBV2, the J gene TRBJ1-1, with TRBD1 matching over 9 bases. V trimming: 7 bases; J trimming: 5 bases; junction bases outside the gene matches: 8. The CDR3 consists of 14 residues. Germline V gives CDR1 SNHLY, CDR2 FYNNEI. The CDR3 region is CASTLDRGYTEAFF. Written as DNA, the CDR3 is TGTGCCAGCACGTTAGACAGGGGGTATACTGAAGCTTTCTTT.